These T cell receptor beta chains were read from a single sample in a study of blood T cell repertoires in COVID-19. Method: immunoSEQ multiplex PCR; TCRdb's copy keeps in-frame clones and lacks some. The table has a few hundred thousand clones, roughly 86% seen once. Source material: peripheral blood. Receptors originate from a man older than 75 with acute or convalescent COVID-19. The CDR3 runs from the conserved cysteine through the conserved F or W. The order of the fields is CDR3 DNA, CDR3 protein, V gene, D gene, clone size, J gene. A D gene is named only where the DNA matches it firmly. Clone size is stated in some rows and not others, as once, few, many or a class when expanded.

CDR3 DNA: TGTGCCACCAAAGGACTAGCGGGACATGAGACCCAGTACTTC
CDR3 protein: CATKGLAGHETQYF
V gene: TRBV28
D gene: TRBD2
clone size: -
J gene: TRBJ2-5

CDR3 DNA: TGTGCCAGCAGTTTATGGCAGGGTGGCTACACCTTC
CDR3 protein: CASSLWQGGYTF
V gene: TRBV28
D gene: -
clone size: -
J gene: TRBJ1-2

CDR3 DNA: TGCGCCAGCAGCCAGGGCAGGGGACCCTACGAGCAGTACTTC
CDR3 protein: CASSQGRGPYEQYF
V gene: TRBV4-3
D gene: -
clone size: -
J gene: TRBJ2-7

CDR3 DNA: TGTGCCAGCAGCGGGACAGGGCGGCATGAGCAGTTCTTC
CDR3 protein: CASSGTGRHEQFF
V gene: TRBV6-5
D gene: TRBD1
clone size: -
J gene: TRBJ2-1

CDR3 DNA: TGTGCCAGCAGCTTAGAAGCGGGAGGGCCTGGCGGGGAGCTGTTTTTT
CDR3 protein: CASSLEAGGPGGELFF
V gene: TRBV11-3
D gene: TRBD2
clone size: -
J gene: TRBJ2-2

CDR3 DNA: TGTGCCAGCAGCTACCGACAGTTTAACACTGAAGCTTTCTTT
CDR3 protein: CASSYRQFNTEAFF
V gene: TRBV6-5
D gene: -
clone size: few
J gene: TRBJ1-1

CDR3 DNA: TGCGCCAGCAGCCAAGTTGGGCTTGAGAACAGGGGGTATCATGGCTACACCTTC
CDR3 protein: CASSQVGLENRGYHGYTF
V gene: TRBV4-1
D gene: TRBD1
clone size: once
J gene: TRBJ1-2

CDR3 DNA: TGTGCCAGCAGCCAAGATGGGGGGACGAGGAGGTTCTTC
CDR3 protein: CASSQDGGTRRFF
V gene: TRBV4-2
D gene: -
clone size: -
J gene: TRBJ2-1

CDR3 DNA: TGTGCCAACGGACAGAGAAATTCACCCCTCCACTTT
CDR3 protein: CANGQRNSPLHF
V gene: TRBV28
D gene: -
clone size: -
J gene: TRBJ1-6

CDR3 DNA: TGCGCCAGCAGCTCTCATACTAGCGGGACGGCAGATACGCAGTATTTT
CDR3 protein: CASSSHTSGTADTQYF
V gene: TRBV5-1
D gene: TRBD2
clone size: -
J gene: TRBJ2-3

CDR3 DNA: TGTGCCAGCAGTGATTTGCAGATCACAGATACGCAGTATTTT
CDR3 protein: CASSDLQITDTQYF
V gene: TRBV2
D gene: -
clone size: -
J gene: TRBJ2-3

CDR3 DNA: TGTGCCAGCAGTGGAGCTTCAGGGTCCGAGCAGTACTTC
CDR3 protein: CASSGASGSEQYF
V gene: TRBV6-6
D gene: -
clone size: once
J gene: TRBJ2-7

CDR3 DNA: TGTGCCAGCAGCTCTTTGACAGGGGGCGAGCAGTACTTC
CDR3 protein: CASSSLTGGEQYF
V gene: TRBV7-8
D gene: TRBD1
clone size: -
J gene: TRBJ2-7

CDR3 DNA: TGCGCCAGCAGCTTTGACAGGGGCTCTGGAAACACCATATATTTT
CDR3 protein: CASSFDRGSGNTIYF
V gene: TRBV5-1
D gene: TRBD1
clone size: -
J gene: TRBJ1-3

CDR3 DNA: TGCGCCAGCAGCTGGACAGGGATCTACGAGCAGTACTTC
CDR3 protein: CASSWTGIYEQYF
V gene: TRBV5-1
D gene: TRBD1
clone size: -
J gene: TRBJ2-7

CDR3 DNA: TGTGCCAGCAGTGAGAACAGGGGTATTGGCAATCAGCCCCAGCATTTT
CDR3 protein: CASSENRGIGNQPQHF
V gene: TRBV2
D gene: TRBD1
clone size: -
J gene: TRBJ1-5

CDR3 DNA: TGTGCCAGCTCACCAGGAGAGACAGGGATTTCACCCCTCCACTTT
CDR3 protein: CASSPGETGISPLHF
V gene: TRBV18
D gene: TRBD1
clone size: -
J gene: TRBJ1-6

CDR3 DNA: TGTGCCAGCAGCGGAAACGACCGGGACAGGGGGCGCCCAGATACGCAGTATTTT
CDR3 protein: CASSGNDRDRGRPDTQYF
V gene: TRBV9
D gene: TRBD1
clone size: -
J gene: TRBJ2-3

CDR3 DNA: TGTGCCAGCAGTTCGGTTAGGCAGGCAGGGGTGGCCGGGGAGCTGTTTTTT
CDR3 protein: CASSSVRQAGVAGELFF
V gene: TRBV27
D gene: -
clone size: few
J gene: TRBJ2-2

CDR3 DNA: TGTGCCAGCAGCCGTGACAGGGGGCTGGGCGAGCAGTACTTC
CDR3 protein: CASSRDRGLGEQYF
V gene: TRBV11-1
D gene: TRBD1
clone size: once
J gene: TRBJ2-7

CDR3 DNA: TGTGCCAGCAGCCAAGAGGGCAGCCATGGCTACACCTTC
CDR3 protein: CASSQEGSHGYTF
V gene: TRBV4-2
D gene: -
clone size: -
J gene: TRBJ1-2

CDR3 DNA: TGTGCCAGTAGTTCGGGACAGGGGAACACTGAAGCTTTCTTT
CDR3 protein: CASSSGQGNTEAFF
V gene: TRBV19
D gene: TRBD1
clone size: -
J gene: TRBJ1-1

CDR3 DNA: TGTGCCAGCAGTTTATCAGGGGGAAATCAGCCCCAGCATTTT
CDR3 protein: CASSLSGGNQPQHF
V gene: TRBV28
D gene: TRBD1
clone size: -
J gene: TRBJ1-5

CDR3 DNA: TGTGCCAGCAGTTTAGGATATGCTGGGACACTTAATGAAAAACTGTTTTTT
CDR3 protein: CASSLGYAGTLNEKLFF
V gene: TRBV28
D gene: -
clone size: -
J gene: TRBJ1-4

CDR3 DNA: TGTGCCAGCAGTTCCCCTCGGGGGGTTACCTACAATGAGCAGTTCTTC
CDR3 protein: CASSSPRGVTYNEQFF
V gene: TRBV6-5
D gene: TRBD2
clone size: -
J gene: TRBJ2-1

CDR3 DNA: TGTGCCAGCAGCGGACAGGGGGGTAAAATGAACACTGAAGCTTTCTTT
CDR3 protein: CASSGQGGKMNTEAFF
V gene: TRBV5-4
D gene: TRBD1
clone size: -
J gene: TRBJ1-1

CDR3 DNA: TGTGCCAGCGGCCTCGAGGGGGCCCATGGAGCTTTCTTT
CDR3 protein: CASGLEGAHGAFF
V gene: TRBV6-5
D gene: TRBD1
clone size: -
J gene: TRBJ1-1

CDR3 DNA: TGTGCCAGTAGTCCCCACAGGCCAGAGTACAATGAGCAGTTCTTC
CDR3 protein: CASSPHRPEYNEQFF
V gene: TRBV19
D gene: -
clone size: -
J gene: TRBJ2-1

CDR3 DNA: TGTGCCAGCAGCTTACGGACAGGGAATGAAAAACTGTTTTTT
CDR3 protein: CASSLRTGNEKLFF
V gene: TRBV7-9
D gene: TRBD1
clone size: -
J gene: TRBJ1-4

CDR3 DNA: TGTGCCAGCAGCTTAGGGGTGGGGGGTCACTACAATGAGCAGTTCTTC
CDR3 protein: CASSLGVGGHYNEQFF
V gene: TRBV11-3
D gene: -
clone size: -
J gene: TRBJ2-1

CDR3 DNA: TGTGCCACCAGCAGAGATCTAGGGGACACTGAAGCTTTCTTT
CDR3 protein: CATSRDLGDTEAFF
V gene: TRBV15
D gene: -
clone size: -
J gene: TRBJ1-1

CDR3 DNA: TGTGCCAGCAGTTTAAGTAACAACGCTTATAATTCACCCCTCCACTTT
CDR3 protein: CASSLSNNAYNSPLHF
V gene: TRBV28
D gene: -
clone size: -
J gene: TRBJ1-6

CDR3 DNA: TGCAGCGTGGGGGGGCGCGTGAGCACTGAAGCTTTCTTT
CDR3 protein: CSVGGRVSTEAFF
V gene: TRBV29-1
D gene: -
clone size: once
J gene: TRBJ1-1

CDR3 DNA: TGTGCCACAGGGGACATTAGCAATCAGCCCCAGCATTTT
CDR3 protein: CATGDISNQPQHF
V gene: TRBV15
D gene: -
clone size: -
J gene: TRBJ1-5

CDR3 DNA: TGTGCCAGCAGCAGAACCGGGACAGGGAATACTGAAGCTTTCTTT
CDR3 protein: CASSRTGTGNTEAFF
V gene: TRBV7-9
D gene: TRBD1
clone size: -
J gene: TRBJ1-1

CDR3 DNA: TGTGCCAGCAGCCTCGATGCCAGTACTGGCTACACCTTC
CDR3 protein: CASSLDASTGYTF
V gene: TRBV7-2
D gene: -
clone size: -
J gene: TRBJ1-2

CDR3 DNA: TGTGCCAGCAGAGAGACAGGCTCTGGAAACACCATATATTTT
CDR3 protein: CASRETGSGNTIYF
V gene: TRBV6-5
D gene: -
clone size: -
J gene: TRBJ1-3

CDR3 DNA: TGTGCCACCAGCCCGCGCCTGAATGAAAAACTGTTTTTT
CDR3 protein: CATSPRLNEKLFF
V gene: TRBV15
D gene: -
clone size: -
J gene: TRBJ1-4

CDR3 DNA: TGTGCCACCAGCAGATCCCCGGCCGACTTCTCCTATGGCTACACCTTC
CDR3 protein: CATSRSPADFSYGYTF
V gene: TRBV15
D gene: -
clone size: -
J gene: TRBJ1-2

CDR3 DNA: TGTGCCAGCAGCCCGGGGACTAGCGGGGGTGTCAATGAGCAGTTCTTC
CDR3 protein: CASSPGTSGGVNEQFF
V gene: TRBV5-4
D gene: TRBD2
clone size: -
J gene: TRBJ2-1

CDR3 DNA: TGCGCCAGCATGAGCCCTTCACAGCCGAACACTGAAGCTTTCTTT
CDR3 protein: CASMSPSQPNTEAFF
V gene: TRBV10-1
D gene: -
clone size: few
J gene: TRBJ1-1

CDR3 DNA: TGTGCCAGCAGCAACCGGGACAGGTGGGACTACAATGAGCAGTTCTTC
CDR3 protein: CASSNRDRWDYNEQFF
V gene: TRBV21-1
D gene: -
clone size: -
J gene: TRBJ2-1

CDR3 DNA: TGTGCCAGCAGTTCGGGTCTTAATACCGAAAAACTGTTTTTT
CDR3 protein: CASSSGLNTEKLFF
V gene: TRBV6-2/TRBV6-3
D gene: -
clone size: -
J gene: TRBJ1-4

CDR3 DNA: TGTGCCAGCAGCGCCCCCGGACAGGGCGAAGAGACCCAGTACTTC
CDR3 protein: CASSAPGQGEETQYF
V gene: TRBV5-4
D gene: TRBD1
clone size: -
J gene: TRBJ2-5

CDR3 DNA: TGCGCCAGCAGGGGCGCGGGAGGTGGGGCCTACGAGCAGTACTTC
CDR3 protein: CASRGAGGGAYEQYF
V gene: TRBV5-1
D gene: TRBD2
clone size: -
J gene: TRBJ2-7

CDR3 DNA: TGTGCCAGCAGCTCGGACAGGGACTCACCCCTCCACTTT
CDR3 protein: CASSSDRDSPLHF
V gene: TRBV5-6
D gene: TRBD1
clone size: -
J gene: TRBJ1-6

CDR3 DNA: TGTGCCAGCAGCAAAGAGATGGACAGGATCGTCGATGGCTACACCTTC
CDR3 protein: CASSKEMDRIVDGYTF
V gene: TRBV21-1
D gene: -
clone size: -
J gene: TRBJ1-2

CDR3 DNA: TGTGCCAGCTCGGATACAGGGGGGCAGTACTTC
CDR3 protein: CASSDTGGQYF
V gene: TRBV18
D gene: TRBD1
clone size: -
J gene: TRBJ2-7

CDR3 DNA: TGTGCCATCAGTTCGAGCGGGACAGCCAAAAACATTCAGTACTTC
CDR3 protein: CAISSSGTAKNIQYF
V gene: TRBV10-3
D gene: TRBD2
clone size: -
J gene: TRBJ2-4

CDR3 DNA: TGTGCCAGCAGCTTAAGCTCGGGGGATACTGAAGCTTTCTTT
CDR3 protein: CASSLSSGDTEAFF
V gene: TRBV7-9
D gene: -
clone size: -
J gene: TRBJ1-1

CDR3 DNA: TGTGCCAGCAGGTCCGGGTGGAGGGCCTACGAGCAGTACTTC
CDR3 protein: CASRSGWRAYEQYF
V gene: TRBV28
D gene: -
clone size: -
J gene: TRBJ2-7

CDR3 DNA: TGTGCCAGCAGCGCCGGTGAGGCAAACCAGTACACAATAAACTATGGCTACACCTTC
CDR3 protein: CASSAGEANQYTINYGYTF
V gene: TRBV11-2
D gene: -
clone size: -
J gene: TRBJ1-2

CDR3 DNA: TGCAGCGTTGGGGGGCCCAGAGTGCACTATGGCTACACCTTC
CDR3 protein: CSVGGPRVHYGYTF
V gene: TRBV29-1
D gene: -
clone size: -
J gene: TRBJ1-2

CDR3 DNA: TGTGCCAGCAGCTTAGTCTCCAGAAATTCACCCCTCCACTTT
CDR3 protein: CASSLVSRNSPLHF
V gene: TRBV7-9
D gene: -
clone size: -
J gene: TRBJ1-6

CDR3 DNA: TGTGCCTGGAGTGTGAGGGGGAATAGCAATCAGCCCCAGCATTTT
CDR3 protein: CAWSVRGNSNQPQHF
V gene: TRBV30
D gene: -
clone size: once
J gene: TRBJ1-5

CDR3 DNA: TGTGCCAGTAGTATGACCGGACAGGGGGCTTGGGGCAATCAGCCCCAGCATTTT
CDR3 protein: CASSMTGQGAWGNQPQHF
V gene: TRBV19
D gene: TRBD1
clone size: -
J gene: TRBJ1-5

CDR3 DNA: TGTGCCAGCAGCCAGGGACAGAAGGCTTTCTTT
CDR3 protein: CASSQGQKAFF
V gene: TRBV6-5
D gene: TRBD1
clone size: -
J gene: TRBJ1-1

CDR3 DNA: TGTGCCAGCAGCGCGAGACGGACTAGCGGGAGCCGGGAGACCCAGTACTTC
CDR3 protein: CASSARRTSGSRETQYF
V gene: TRBV21-1
D gene: -
clone size: -
J gene: TRBJ2-5